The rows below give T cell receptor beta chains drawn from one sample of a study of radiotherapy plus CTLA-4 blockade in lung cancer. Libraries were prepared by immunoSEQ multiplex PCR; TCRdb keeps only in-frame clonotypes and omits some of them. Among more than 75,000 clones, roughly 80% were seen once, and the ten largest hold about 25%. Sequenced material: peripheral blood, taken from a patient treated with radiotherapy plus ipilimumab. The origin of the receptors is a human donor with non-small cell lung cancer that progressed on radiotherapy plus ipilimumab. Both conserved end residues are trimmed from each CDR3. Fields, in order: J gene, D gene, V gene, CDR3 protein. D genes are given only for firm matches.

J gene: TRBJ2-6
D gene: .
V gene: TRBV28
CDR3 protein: ASSSLGSYSGANVLT

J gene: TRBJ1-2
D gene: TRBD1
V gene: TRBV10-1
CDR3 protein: ASSETRTGRYGYT

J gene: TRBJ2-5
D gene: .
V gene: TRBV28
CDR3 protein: ASSKAETQY

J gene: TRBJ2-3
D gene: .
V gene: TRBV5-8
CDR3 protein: ASSFQPALPTDTQY

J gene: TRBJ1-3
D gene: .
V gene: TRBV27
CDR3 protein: ASSGLRGSGNTIY

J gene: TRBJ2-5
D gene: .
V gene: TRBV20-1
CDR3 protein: SARDRETQY

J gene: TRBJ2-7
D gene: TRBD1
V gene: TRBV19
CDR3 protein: ASSMGQGAAYEQY

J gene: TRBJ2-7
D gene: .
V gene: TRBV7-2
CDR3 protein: ASSQSSYEQY

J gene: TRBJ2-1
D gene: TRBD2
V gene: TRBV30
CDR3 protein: AWRVSGSYNEQF

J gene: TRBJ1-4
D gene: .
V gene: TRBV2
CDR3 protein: ASSEGSVGELF

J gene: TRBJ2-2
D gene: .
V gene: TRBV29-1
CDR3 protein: SVEPRTDTGELF